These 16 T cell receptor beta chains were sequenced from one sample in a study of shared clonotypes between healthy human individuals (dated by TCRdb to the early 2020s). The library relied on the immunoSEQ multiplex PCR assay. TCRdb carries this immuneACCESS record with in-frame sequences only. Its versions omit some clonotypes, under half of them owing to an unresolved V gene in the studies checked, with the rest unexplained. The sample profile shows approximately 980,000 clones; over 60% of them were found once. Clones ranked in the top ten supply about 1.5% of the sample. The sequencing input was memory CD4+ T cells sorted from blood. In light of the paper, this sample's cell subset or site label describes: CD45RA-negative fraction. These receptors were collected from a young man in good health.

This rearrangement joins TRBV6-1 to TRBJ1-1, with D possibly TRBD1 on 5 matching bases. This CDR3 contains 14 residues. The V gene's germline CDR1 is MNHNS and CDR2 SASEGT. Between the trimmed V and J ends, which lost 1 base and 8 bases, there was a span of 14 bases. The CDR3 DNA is TGTGCCAGCAGTGAAGGTGGGGGTTTCGAGGAAGCTTTCTTT. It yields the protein CASSEGGGFEEAFF.

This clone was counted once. The DNA of the CDR3 is TGTGCCAGCTCACCACAAAACAGGGGAGGGGCAGAGACCCAGTACTTC. Residues: CASSPQNRGGAETQYF. V is TRBV18 and J is TRBJ2-5; D may correspond to TRBD1 or TRBD2 (7 bases each). Germline CDR1 and CDR2: KGHSH and LQKENI. The CDR3 totals 16 residues. The germline V and J ends were trimmed by 1 base and 4 bases, with 16 bases remaining between them.

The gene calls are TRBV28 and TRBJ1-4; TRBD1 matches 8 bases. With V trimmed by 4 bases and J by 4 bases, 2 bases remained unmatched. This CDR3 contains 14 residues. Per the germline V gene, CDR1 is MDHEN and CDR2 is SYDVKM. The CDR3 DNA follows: TGTGCCAGCAGTTCGGGACAGGATAATGAAAAACTGTTTTTT. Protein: CASSSGQDNEKLFF.

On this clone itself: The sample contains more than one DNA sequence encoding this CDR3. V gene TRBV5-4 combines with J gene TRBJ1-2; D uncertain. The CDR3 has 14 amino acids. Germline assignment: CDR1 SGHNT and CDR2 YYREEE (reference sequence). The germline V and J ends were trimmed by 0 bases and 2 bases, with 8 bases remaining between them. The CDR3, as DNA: TGTGCCAGCAGCTTGGACAGAGGAAACTATGGCTACACCTTC. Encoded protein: CASSLDRGNYGYTF.

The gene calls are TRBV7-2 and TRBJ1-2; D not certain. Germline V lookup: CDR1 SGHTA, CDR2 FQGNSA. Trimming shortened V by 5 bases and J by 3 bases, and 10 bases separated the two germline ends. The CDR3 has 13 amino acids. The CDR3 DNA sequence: TGTGCCAGCAGCCCGCAATCGGACTATGGCTACACCTTC. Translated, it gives CASSPQSDYGYTF.

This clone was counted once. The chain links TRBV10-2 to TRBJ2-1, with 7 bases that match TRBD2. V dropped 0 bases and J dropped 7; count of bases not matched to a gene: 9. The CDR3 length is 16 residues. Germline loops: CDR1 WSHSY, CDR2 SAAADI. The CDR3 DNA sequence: TGCGCCAGCAGTGAGTCGCGGGTATTGGGAGGGAATGAGCAGTTCTTC. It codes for CASSESRVLGGNEQFF.

The CDR3: CASGLDSYGYTF. The CDR3, as DNA: TGTGCCAGCGGCCTCGACAGTTATGGCTACACCTTC. This rearrangement joins TRBV5-6 to TRBJ1-2; D is possibly TRBD1 (5 bases). The CDR3 runs 12 residues. Trimming shortened V by 7 bases and J by 5 bases, and 12 bases separated the two germline ends. Germline V lookup: CDR1 SGHDT, CDR2 YYEEEE.

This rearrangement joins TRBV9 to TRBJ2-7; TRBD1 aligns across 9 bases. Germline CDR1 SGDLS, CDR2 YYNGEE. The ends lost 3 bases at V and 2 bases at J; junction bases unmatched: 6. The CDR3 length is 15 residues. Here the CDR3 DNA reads TGTGCCAGCAGCGCGGGACAGGGTGGGCCCTACGAGCAGTACTTC. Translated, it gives CASSAGQGGPYEQYF.

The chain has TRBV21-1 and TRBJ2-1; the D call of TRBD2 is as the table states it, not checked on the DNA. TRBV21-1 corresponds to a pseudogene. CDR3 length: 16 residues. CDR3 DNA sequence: TGTGCCAGCAGCAAAGATGGGAGCGGGAGGTGGAATGAGCAGTTCTTC. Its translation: CASSKDGSGRWNEQFF.

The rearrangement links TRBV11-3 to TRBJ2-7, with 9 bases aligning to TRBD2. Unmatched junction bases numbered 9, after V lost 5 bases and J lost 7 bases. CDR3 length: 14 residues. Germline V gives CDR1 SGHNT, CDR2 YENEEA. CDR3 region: CASSPTSGATEQYF. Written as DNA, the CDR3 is TGTGCCAGCAGCCCGACTAGCGGTGCTACGGAGCAGTACTTC.

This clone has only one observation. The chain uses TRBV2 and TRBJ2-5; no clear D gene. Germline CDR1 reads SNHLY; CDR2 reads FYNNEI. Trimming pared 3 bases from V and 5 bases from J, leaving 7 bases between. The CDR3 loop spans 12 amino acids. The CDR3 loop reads CASSEVGETQYF. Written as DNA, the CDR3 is TGTGCCAGCAGTGAGGTGGGGGAGACCCAGTACTTC.

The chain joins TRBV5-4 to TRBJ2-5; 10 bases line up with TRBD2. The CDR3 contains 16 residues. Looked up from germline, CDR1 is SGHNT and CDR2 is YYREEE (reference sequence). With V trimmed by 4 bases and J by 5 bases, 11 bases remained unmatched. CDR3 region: CASSKASGGYGETQYF. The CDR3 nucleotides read TGTGCCAGCAGCAAGGCTAGCGGGGGCTACGGGGAGACCCAGTACTTC. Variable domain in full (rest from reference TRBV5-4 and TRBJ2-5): ETGVTQSPTHLIKTRGQQVTLRCSSQSGHNTVSWYQQALGQGPQFIFQYYREEENGRGNFPPRFSGLQFPNYSSELNVNALELDDSALYLCASSKASGGYGETQYFGPGTRLLVL.

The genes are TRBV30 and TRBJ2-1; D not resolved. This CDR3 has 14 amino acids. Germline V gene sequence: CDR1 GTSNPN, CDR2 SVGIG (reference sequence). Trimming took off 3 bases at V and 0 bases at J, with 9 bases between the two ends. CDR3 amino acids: CAWRAESSYNEQFF. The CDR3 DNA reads TGTGCCTGGAGAGCTGAGAGCTCCTACAATGAGCAGTTCTTC.

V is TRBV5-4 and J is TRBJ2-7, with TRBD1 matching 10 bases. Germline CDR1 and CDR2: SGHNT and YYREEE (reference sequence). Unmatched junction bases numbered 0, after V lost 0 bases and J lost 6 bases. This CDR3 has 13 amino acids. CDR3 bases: TGTGCCAGCAGCTTGGGACAGGGGGCCGAGCAGTACTTC. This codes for CASSLGQGAEQYF.

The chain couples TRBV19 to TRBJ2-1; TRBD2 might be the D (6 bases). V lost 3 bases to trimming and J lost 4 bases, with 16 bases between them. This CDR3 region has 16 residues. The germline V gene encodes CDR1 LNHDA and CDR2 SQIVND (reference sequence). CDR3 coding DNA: TGTGCCAGTAGTATTTTCGGGACTGAAGCTTACAATGAGCAGTTCTTC. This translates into CASSIFGTEAYNEQFF.

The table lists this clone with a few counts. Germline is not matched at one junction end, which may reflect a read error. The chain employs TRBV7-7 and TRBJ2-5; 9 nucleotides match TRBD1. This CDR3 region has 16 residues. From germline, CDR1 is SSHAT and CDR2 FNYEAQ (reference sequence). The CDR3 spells CASSLGDRATQETQYF. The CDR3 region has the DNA TGTGCTAGCAGCTTAGGGGACAGGGCGACCCAAGAGACCCAGTACTTC.